This record looks at one T cell receptor (beta chain) sequence and its context. The antigen is not known. The sample is drawn from a study of T cells in localized non-small cell lung cancer. General study points: The study detected a median roughly 61 of the top 100 tumor clones in adjacent lung.

The table came from immunoSEQ multiplex PCR; TCRdb's copy has only in-frame clones and leaves some out. The top ten hold about 1.5% of the sample, which has approximately 140,000 clones, roughly nine tenths seen once. The V gene lost 1 base and the J gene lost 5 bases, with 14 bases spanning the gap. The length of the CDR3 is 15 residues. Germline V gene sequence: CDR1 SNHLY, CDR2 FYNNEI. The chain has TRBV2 and TRBJ2-5; D is perhaps TRBD2 (5 bases). Sequencing used peripheral blood, obtained before any cancer treatment. This clonotype was obtained from a female donor at least 60 years old with stage I lung adenocarcinoma. CDR3 residues: CASSEGLGGRETQYF. The CDR3, as DNA: TGTGCCAGCAGTGAAGGGTTGGGCGGGCGCGAGACCCAGTACTTC. Combining the CDR3 with reference TRBV2 and TRBJ2-5 gives the whole variable domain EPEVTQTPSHQVTQMGQEVILRCVPISNHLYFYWYRQILGQKVEFLVSFYNNEISEKSEIFDDQFSVERPDGSNFTLKIRSTKLEDSAMYFCASSEGLGGRETQYFGPGTRLLVL.